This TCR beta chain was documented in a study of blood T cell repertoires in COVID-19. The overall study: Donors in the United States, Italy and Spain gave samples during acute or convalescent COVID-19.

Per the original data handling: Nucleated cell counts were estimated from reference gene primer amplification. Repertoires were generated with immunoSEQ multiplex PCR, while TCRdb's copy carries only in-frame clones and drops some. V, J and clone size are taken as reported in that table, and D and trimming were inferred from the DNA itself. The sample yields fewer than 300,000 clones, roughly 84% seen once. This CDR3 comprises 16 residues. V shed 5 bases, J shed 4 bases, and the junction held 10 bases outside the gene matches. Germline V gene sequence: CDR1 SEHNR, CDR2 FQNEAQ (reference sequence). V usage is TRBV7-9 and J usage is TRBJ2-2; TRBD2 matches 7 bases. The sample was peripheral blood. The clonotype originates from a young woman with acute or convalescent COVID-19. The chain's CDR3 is CASSPRGGASTGELFF. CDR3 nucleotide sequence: TGTGCCAGCAGCCCAAGGGGAGGGGCGTCCACCGGGGAGCTGTTTTTT.